The entry below gives a single T cell receptor beta chain sequence along with its context. Looked up from germline, CDR1 is SEHNR and CDR2 is FQNEAQ (reference sequence). V lost 1 base to trimming and J lost 1 base, with 7 bases between them. The CDR3 sequence is 14 residues long. This sample stems from a study of blood T cell repertoires in COVID-19. Study as a whole: From the United States, Italy and Spain came samples of acute and convalescent COVID-19. Sources were T cells, B-cell-depleted T cells, or PBMCs; the material itself was cDNA or gDNA.

Study processing details: From reference gene primer amplification, estimates of nucleated cell counts were derived. Some clones are missing from TCRdb's copy, which holds only in-frame ones; the method was immunoSEQ multiplex PCR. V and J calls and clone size are those listed in that table; D and trimming were worked out from the DNA. Of about 82,000 clones in the sample, roughly 78% were seen once. One Seattle source followed patients from active infection through their disease course. Sequencing input: peripheral blood. This clonotype was obtained from a man between 60 and 70 years old with COVID-19, enrolled during active disease. The rearrangement links TRBV7-9 to TRBJ1-1; a possible D gene is TRBD1 (5 bases). DNA for the CDR3: TGTGCCAGCAGCTTAGTGCAGGGGAACACTGAAGCTTTCTTT. Its translation is CASSLVQGNTEAFF.